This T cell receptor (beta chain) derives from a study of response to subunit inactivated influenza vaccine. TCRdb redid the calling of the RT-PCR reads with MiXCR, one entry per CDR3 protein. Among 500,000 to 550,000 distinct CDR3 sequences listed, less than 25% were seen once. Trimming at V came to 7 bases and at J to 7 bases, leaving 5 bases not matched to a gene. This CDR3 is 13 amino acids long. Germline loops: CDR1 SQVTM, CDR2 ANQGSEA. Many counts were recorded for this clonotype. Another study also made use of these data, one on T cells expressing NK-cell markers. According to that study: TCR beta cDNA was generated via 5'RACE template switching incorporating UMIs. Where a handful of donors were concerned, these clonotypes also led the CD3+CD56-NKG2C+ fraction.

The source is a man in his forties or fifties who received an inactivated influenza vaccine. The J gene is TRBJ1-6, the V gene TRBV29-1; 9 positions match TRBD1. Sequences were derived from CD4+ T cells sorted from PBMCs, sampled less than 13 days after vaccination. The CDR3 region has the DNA TGCAGCGCGGGGGACAGGGAGAATTCACCCCTCCACTTT. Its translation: CSAGDRENSPLHF. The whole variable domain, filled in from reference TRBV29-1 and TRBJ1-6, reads SAVISQKPSRDICQRGTSLTIQCQVDSQVTMMFWYRQQPGQSLTLIATANQGSEATYESGFVIDKFPISRPNLTFSTLTVSNMSPEDSSIYLCSAGDRENSPLHFGNGTRLTVT.